This T cell receptor beta chain was observed in a study of blood T cell repertoires in COVID-19. Authors' methods: Amplified reference gene primers provided the basis for estimating nucleated cell counts. Profiled with immunoSEQ multiplex PCR; TCRdb holds only in-frame clones, not every one. The D gene and trimming were derived from the DNA, and the V and J assignments and clone size from that table. The sample contains 220,000 or so clones, roughly 85% of which appear only once. The germline CDR1 and CDR2 sequences are MDHEN and SYDVKM. V dropped 5 bases and J dropped 12; count of bases not matched to a gene: 9. The CDR3 contains 15 residues.

Sequencing was performed on peripheral blood. The TCR was taken from a man aged 45-65 years who had recovered from COVID-19. The chain employs TRBV28 and TRBJ1-6; 11 positions match TRBD1. CDR3 in amino acids: CASSTGQGAGRPLHF. The CDR3 DNA is TGTGCCAGCAGTACAGGACAGGGGGCAGGTAGACCCCTCCACTTT. The complete variable domain, with remaining parts taken from reference TRBV28 and TRBJ1-6, reads DVKVTQSSRYLVKRTGEKVFLECVQDMDHENMFWYRQDPGLGLRLIYFSYDVKMKEKGDIPEGYSVSREKKERFSLILESASTNQTSMYLCASSTGQGAGRPLHFGNGTRLTVT.